This T cell receptor (beta chain) was recovered during a study of cytotoxic CD8 clonotypes in ibrutinib-treated CLL. Across the study: The patients comprised roughly 12 relapsed/refractory and about 14 treatment-naive cases, 17 to 18 IGHV unmutated. Once treatment had gone on for a median of 12 months, range 6 to 36, response samples were drawn. Study-wide results and caveats: Clonality went up at the time of ibrutinib response, stayed stable in sustained remission, and later dropped back toward its baseline level at progression.

CDR1 MRHNA and CDR2 SNTAGT come from the germline V gene. The CDR3 extends over 13 amino acids. The V and J ends lost 7 bases and 8 bases respectively, with 14 bases between them. In the case of this clone: What it binds is unknown.

Only in-frame clones appear in the TCRdb table, and some are missing; sequencing was by immunoSEQ multiplex PCR. Of approximately 40,000 clones in the sample, about 70% were seen once. The TCR originated in a human donor with chronic lymphocytic leukemia. Source: PBMCs, taken at disease progression, from a patient treated with ibrutinib. The chain employs TRBV6-4 and TRBJ2-2; either TRBD1 or TRBD2 may fit D (6 bases each). CDR3 nucleotide sequence: TGTGCCAGCAAAATTGGGGGGCCGGGGGAGCTGTTTTTT. Its translation: CASKIGGPGELFF.